This T cell receptor beta chain was profiled in a study of Ad26.COV2.S vaccination and SARS-CoV-2 variants. The overall study: Donor was in the COV1001 Ad26.COV2.S trial arm. Doses of Ad26.COV2.S were injected into muscle once or twice, 56 days apart. Whole-study results and caveats: Substantial breadth was reportedly displayed by spike-specific CD8+ and CD4+ T cell responses after vaccination.

The data were produced by immunoSEQ multiplex PCR, yet TCRdb's version contains in-frame clones alone and is incomplete. The repertoire holds about 420,000 clones, with roughly 90% as singletons. The treatment was: some 20 received Ad26.COV2.S at low or high dose, single or two shots; roughly 5 received placebo; per-sample allocation not given. Sampling happened 63 days after the first vaccine or placebo injection. Adults aged 18-55 years in Boston included the donor. For this clone: Its target is not known.

The germline V gene encodes CDR1 SGHAT and CDR2 FQNNGV. The CDR3 spans 16 residues. V shed 1 base and J shed 8 bases, with 19 bases lying between them. The genes are TRBV11-2 and TRBJ2-3, with D maybe TRBD1 (6 bases). The sample consisted of peripheral blood, taken in a trial of Ad26.COV2.S vaccine versus placebo. The receptor's source is a person between 18 and 65 years old who received the Ad26.COV2.S COVID-19 vaccine or a placebo. The CDR3 loop is CASSLVGRGQPFTQYF. The CDR3 DNA reads TGTGCCAGCAGCTTAGTCGGCAGGGGCCAACCCTTTACGCAGTATTTT.